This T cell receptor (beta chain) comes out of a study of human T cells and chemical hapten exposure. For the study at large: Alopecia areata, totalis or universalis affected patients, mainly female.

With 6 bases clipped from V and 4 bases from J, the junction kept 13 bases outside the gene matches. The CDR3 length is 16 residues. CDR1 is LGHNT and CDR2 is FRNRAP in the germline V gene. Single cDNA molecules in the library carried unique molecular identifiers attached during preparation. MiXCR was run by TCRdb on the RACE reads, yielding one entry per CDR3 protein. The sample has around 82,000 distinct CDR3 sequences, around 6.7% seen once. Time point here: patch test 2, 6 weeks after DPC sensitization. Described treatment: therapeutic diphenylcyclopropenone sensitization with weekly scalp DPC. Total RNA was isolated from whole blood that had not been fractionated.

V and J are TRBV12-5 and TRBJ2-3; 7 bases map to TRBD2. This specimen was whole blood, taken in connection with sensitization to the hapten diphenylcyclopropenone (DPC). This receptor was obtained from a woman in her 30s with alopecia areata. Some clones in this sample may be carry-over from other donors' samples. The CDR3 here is CASGPSGGPGPDTQYF. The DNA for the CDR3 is TGTGCTAGTGGCCCCTCGGGAGGCCCGGGACCAGATACGCAGTATTTT.